This is a list of T cell receptor beta chains from one sample in a study of T cells in Graves' hyperthyroidism and ophthalmopathy. TCRdb passed the multiplex PCR reads through MiXCR, listing each CDR3 protein once. Of 390,000 or so distinct CDR3 sequences listed, roughly 14% were seen once; the top ten hold 13%. The sample was blood. These receptors all come from a man aged 18 to 29 with Graves' ophthalmopathy. CDR3s include the opening cysteine and the closing phenylalanine or tryptophan. D genes are given only for firm matches. The size entry is marked missing in some rows and otherwise reads once, few, many or a size class.

V gene: TRBV7-2; clone size: many; D gene: TRBD1; J gene: TRBJ2-5; CDR3 length: 14; CDR3 DNA: TGTGCCAGCAGCCCAGGACAGGGGGCCAAGACCCAGTACTTC; CDR3 protein: CASSPGQGAKTQYF
V gene: TRBV24-1; clone size: .; D gene: .; J gene: TRBJ1-2; CDR3 length: 15; CDR3 DNA: TGTGCCACCAGTGACCCCAGGGTTGGTGGCTATGGCTACACCTTC; CDR3 protein: CATSDPRVGGYGYTF
V gene: TRBV2; clone size: many; D gene: TRBD2; J gene: TRBJ2-3; CDR3 length: 15; CDR3 DNA: TGTGCCAGCAGTCCTAGCGGGATCGGAGGAAATACGCAGTATTTT; CDR3 protein: CASSPSGIGGNTQYF
V gene: TRBV19; clone size: many; D gene: TRBD1; J gene: TRBJ1-5; CDR3 length: 13; CDR3 DNA: TGTGCCAGTAGCCAGGGGGCAATTCAGCCCCAGCATTTT; CDR3 protein: CASSQGAIQPQHF
V gene: TRBV20-1; clone size: many; D gene: .; J gene: TRBJ1-6; CDR3 length: 13; CDR3 DNA: TGCAGTGCTAGCGAAGACTATAATTCACCCCTCCACTTT; CDR3 protein: CSASEDYNSPLHF
V gene: TRBV7-9; clone size: many; D gene: .; J gene: TRBJ2-2; CDR3 length: 15; CDR3 DNA: TGTGCCAGCAGCCCCAGGAACACTAACACCGGGGAGCTGTTTTTT; CDR3 protein: CASSPRNTNTGELFF
V gene: TRBV6-1; clone size: many; D gene: .; J gene: TRBJ2-2; CDR3 length: 15; CDR3 DNA: TGTGCCAGCGGGGTAGGGACGCCGATCCCCGGGGAGCTGTTTTTT; CDR3 protein: CASGVGTPIPGELFF
V gene: TRBV7-8; clone size: many; D gene: .; J gene: TRBJ1-2; CDR3 length: 14; CDR3 DNA: TGTGCCAGCAGCTTAGCGGACAACTCTAATGGCTACACCTTC; CDR3 protein: CASSLADNSNGYTF
V gene: TRBV2; clone size: many; D gene: .; J gene: TRBJ1-4; CDR3 length: 14; CDR3 DNA: TGTGCCAGTCATGGAGCCGGGTCCGGTGAAAAACTGTTTTTT; CDR3 protein: CASHGAGSGEKLFF
V gene: TRBV7-2; clone size: many; D gene: .; J gene: TRBJ2-7; CDR3 length: 16; CDR3 DNA: TGTGCCAGCAGCTTAGGGCCCGGGACGGACTCCTACGAGCAGTACTTC; CDR3 protein: CASSLGPGTDSYEQYF
V gene: TRBV5-5; clone size: many; D gene: .; J gene: TRBJ1-4; CDR3 length: 15; CDR3 DNA: TGTGCCAGCAGCTTGGGTTCTCAGGGGAATGAAAAACTGTTTTTT; CDR3 protein: CASSLGSQGNEKLFF
V gene: TRBV30; clone size: many; D gene: .; J gene: TRBJ2-7; CDR3 length: 13; CDR3 DNA: TGTGCCTGGAGTGTAGGAATGGTCTACGAGCAGTACTTC; CDR3 protein: CAWSVGMVYEQYF
V gene: TRBV27; clone size: many; D gene: .; J gene: TRBJ2-7; CDR3 length: 13; CDR3 DNA: TGTGCCAGCAGTTTGTCCCAGGGGAGCGAGCAGTACTTC; CDR3 protein: CASSLSQGSEQYF
V gene: TRBV5-1; clone size: many; D gene: .; J gene: TRBJ2-1; CDR3 length: 15; CDR3 DNA: TGCGCCAGCAGCTCGAGGGGGAGCCCTTCCAACGAGCAGTTCTTC; CDR3 protein: CASSSRGSPSNEQFF
V gene: TRBV12-3/TRBV12-4; clone size: few; D gene: .; J gene: TRBJ2-3; CDR3 length: 15; CDR3 DNA: TGTGCCAGCAGACTAGCACAACCAGGGACAGATACGCAGTATTTT; CDR3 protein: CASRLAQPGTDTQYF
V gene: TRBV7-8; clone size: many; D gene: TRBD2; J gene: TRBJ2-7; CDR3 length: 16; CDR3 DNA: TGTGCCAGCAGCTTAGTGGGGACTAGCGGGAGCTACGAGCAGTACTTC; CDR3 protein: CASSLVGTSGSYEQYF
V gene: TRBV15; clone size: few; D gene: .; J gene: TRBJ1-4; CDR3 length: 14; CDR3 DNA: TGTGCCACCAGCAAATCCCGGGACCCAGAAAAACTGTTTTTT; CDR3 protein: CATSKSRDPEKLFF
V gene: TRBV15; clone size: .; D gene: .; J gene: TRBJ2-3; CDR3 length: 17; CDR3 DNA: TGTGCCACCAGCAGAGATCCCGCGCCTAGCGGCACAGATACGCAGTATTTT; CDR3 protein: CATSRDPAPSGTDTQYF
V gene: TRBV6-1; clone size: few; D gene: TRBD2; J gene: TRBJ2-7; CDR3 length: 16; CDR3 DNA: TGTGCCAGCAAAGACCGTGGAGGGAGGGCCCTCTACGAGCAGTACTTC; CDR3 protein: CASKDRGGRALYEQYF
V gene: TRBV6-1; clone size: few; D gene: .; J gene: TRBJ1-5; CDR3 length: 15; CDR3 DNA: TGTGCCAGCAGGGATACGATCAGGGATTACCAGCCCCAGCATTTT; CDR3 protein: CASRDTIRDYQPQHF
V gene: TRBV29-1; clone size: many; D gene: TRBD1; J gene: TRBJ2-7; CDR3 length: 16; CDR3 DNA: TGCAGCGTTGATGGGGCAAAATTGGGACAGGCCGACGAGCAGTACTTC; CDR3 protein: CSVDGAKLGQADEQYF
V gene: TRBV4-1; clone size: few; D gene: TRBD2; J gene: TRBJ2-7; CDR3 length: 16; CDR3 DNA: TGCGCCAGCAGCCAAGTAGCCAGCGGGAGAGCATACGAGCAGTACTTC; CDR3 protein: CASSQVASGRAYEQYF
V gene: TRBV3-1; clone size: many; D gene: .; J gene: TRBJ2-3; CDR3 length: 14; CDR3 DNA: TGTGCCAGCAGCCAAACGCTCGGCATCCATACGCAGTATTTT; CDR3 protein: CASSQTLGIHTQYF
V gene: TRBV19; clone size: .; D gene: .; J gene: TRBJ2-1; CDR3 length: 13; CDR3 DNA: TGTGCCAGTAGTATCCCGGGGGACAATGAGCAGTTCTTC; CDR3 protein: CASSIPGDNEQFF
V gene: TRBV18; clone size: .; D gene: TRBD2; J gene: TRBJ2-7; CDR3 length: 14; CDR3 DNA: TGTGCCAGCTCACCAACCGGGAGGGCAGGAGAGCAGTACTTC; CDR3 protein: CASSPTGRAGEQYF
V gene: TRBV27; clone size: few; D gene: TRBD1; J gene: TRBJ2-7; CDR3 length: 14; CDR3 DNA: TGTGCCAGCAGTTTTAGGACAGGGATCTACGAGCAGTACTTC; CDR3 protein: CASSFRTGIYEQYF
V gene: TRBV6-5; clone size: .; D gene: TRBD1; J gene: TRBJ1-3; CDR3 length: 14; CDR3 DNA: TGTGCCAGCAGTTACAGGGACAGTAGAAACACCATATATTTT; CDR3 protein: CASSYRDSRNTIYF
V gene: TRBV9; clone size: .; D gene: .; J gene: TRBJ2-3; CDR3 length: 15; CDR3 DNA: TGTGCCAGCAGCGTCTTTGCGGGGCTCACAGATACGCAGTATTTT; CDR3 protein: CASSVFAGLTDTQYF
V gene: TRBV14; clone size: few; D gene: TRBD2; J gene: TRBJ2-3; CDR3 length: 15; CDR3 DNA: TGTGCCAGCAGCCACCAAGCGGGGTTTACAGATACGCAGTATTTT; CDR3 protein: CASSHQAGFTDTQYF
V gene: TRBV3-1; clone size: many; D gene: .; J gene: TRBJ2-2; CDR3 length: 15; CDR3 DNA: TGTGCCAGCAGCCAAGGTGGGGCAGGAGACGGGGAGCTGTTTTTT; CDR3 protein: CASSQGGAGDGELFF
V gene: TRBV2; clone size: many; D gene: TRBD1; J gene: TRBJ2-2; CDR3 length: 16; CDR3 DNA: TGTGCCAGCAGTGAAGCCCGACAGGGCCCAACCGGGGAGCTGTTTTTT; CDR3 protein: CASSEARQGPTGELFF
V gene: TRBV6-1; clone size: many; D gene: TRBD2; J gene: TRBJ2-1; CDR3 length: 14; CDR3 DNA: TGTGCCAGCAGAGAGACTAGCGGGAGCTCGGGGCAGTTCTTC; CDR3 protein: CASRETSGSSGQFF
V gene: TRBV11-2; clone size: many; D gene: TRBD2; J gene: TRBJ2-7; CDR3 length: 14; CDR3 DNA: TGTGCCAGCAGCGCAGGACTAGCGGTATACGAGCAGTACTTC; CDR3 protein: CASSAGLAVYEQYF
V gene: TRBV5-5; clone size: many; D gene: .; J gene: TRBJ2-2; CDR3 length: 18; CDR3 DNA: TGTGCCAGCAGCTCTAAATTGTTTCCTGGCGGTGGCACCGGGGAGCTGTTTTTT; CDR3 protein: CASSSKLFPGGGTGELFF
V gene: TRBV4-1; clone size: .; D gene: .; J gene: TRBJ2-3; CDR3 length: 15; CDR3 DNA: TGCGCCAGCAGCCAACCGGGACTCGACACAGATACGCAGTATTTT; CDR3 protein: CASSQPGLDTDTQYF
V gene: TRBV7-9; clone size: few; D gene: .; J gene: TRBJ1-4; CDR3 length: 18; CDR3 DNA: TGTGCCAGCAGCCTGCTGTGGGACATTTGGGCAACTAATGAAGAACTGTTTTTT; CDR3 protein: CASSLLWDIWATNEELFF
V gene: TRBV11-2; clone size: many; D gene: TRBD1; J gene: TRBJ2-2; CDR3 length: 13; CDR3 DNA: TGTGCCAGCAGCAGACAGGGCGACGGGGAGCTGTTTTTT; CDR3 protein: CASSRQGDGELFF
V gene: TRBV10-3; clone size: .; D gene: TRBD2; J gene: TRBJ2-3; CDR3 length: 17; CDR3 DNA: TGTGCCATCAAAGTCGCGGGAGGGCCGATTTCTGTAGATACGCAGTATTTT; CDR3 protein: CAIKVAGGPISVDTQYF
V gene: TRBV3-1; clone size: many; D gene: .; J gene: TRBJ1-5; CDR3 length: 13; CDR3 DNA: TGTGCCAGCAGCTCAGGGTTAGGGCAGCCCCAGCATTTT; CDR3 protein: CASSSGLGQPQHF
V gene: TRBV28; clone size: many; D gene: TRBD1; J gene: TRBJ2-7; CDR3 length: 15; CDR3 DNA: TGTGCCAGCAGTGCCCCCGGGACAGGGAGCTACGAGCAGTACTTC; CDR3 protein: CASSAPGTGSYEQYF
V gene: TRBV4-2; clone size: many; D gene: TRBD1; J gene: TRBJ1-1; CDR3 length: 15; CDR3 DNA: TGTGCCAGCAGCCAGGAGGACAGGGGAAGAACTGAAGCTTTCTTT; CDR3 protein: CASSQEDRGRTEAFF
V gene: TRBV27; clone size: few; D gene: .; J gene: TRBJ2-1; CDR3 length: 12; CDR3 DNA: TGTGCCAGCAGTTTATCTCCAGGGGTCGAGTTCTTC; CDR3 protein: CASSLSPGVEFF
V gene: TRBV19; clone size: many; D gene: TRBD1; J gene: TRBJ2-1; CDR3 length: 18; CDR3 DNA: TGTGCCAGTAGTATAGACCCGCCTCCCCGGACAGGGGACAATGAGCAGTTCTTC; CDR3 protein: CASSIDPPPRTGDNEQFF
V gene: TRBV6-1; clone size: many; D gene: .; J gene: TRBJ1-5; CDR3 length: 12; CDR3 DNA: TGTGCCAGCGCGAGGGAGCCGTGGCCCCAGCATTTT; CDR3 protein: CASAREPWPQHF
V gene: TRBV7-2; clone size: many; D gene: .; J gene: TRBJ1-2; CDR3 length: 14; CDR3 DNA: TGTGCCAGCAGCTTAGACAGAGCTAACTATGGCTACACCTTC; CDR3 protein: CASSLDRANYGYTF
V gene: TRBV10-3; clone size: many; D gene: TRBD1; J gene: TRBJ2-7; CDR3 length: 15; CDR3 DNA: TGTGCCATCAGTGCCACCGGGACAGGGGGCTACGAGCAGTACTTC; CDR3 protein: CAISATGTGGYEQYF